This T cell receptor beta chain was recorded in a study of OX40 agonist ivuxolimab in advanced cancers. Study-wide points: The antigens recognized by the expanded peripheral T cells, that is their antigen specificity, were not determined.

Germline V gene sequence: CDR1 SGHAT, CDR2 FQNNGV. This CDR3 is 16 amino acids long. V lost 1 base and J lost 2; bases outside the gene matches: 6. A note on this clone: As yet, its antigen is unknown.

This table comes from immunoSEQ multiplex PCR, and its TCRdb copy is limited to in-frame clones, with some not included. The sample consists of about 35,000 clones, 92% of them appearing once. The V call is TRBV11-2, the J call TRBJ2-7; TRBD2 matches at 9 bases. The TCR originated in an adult with an advanced solid tumor such as melanoma, head and neck, liver or kidney cancer. The source was CD4+ or CD8+ T cells sorted from blood, collected in a trial of the OX40 agonist ivuxolimab. CDR3 amino acids: CASSLAPRTSAYEQYF. The DNA of the CDR3 is TGTGCCAGCAGCTTAGCCCCAAGGACTAGCGCCTACGAGCAGTACTTC.